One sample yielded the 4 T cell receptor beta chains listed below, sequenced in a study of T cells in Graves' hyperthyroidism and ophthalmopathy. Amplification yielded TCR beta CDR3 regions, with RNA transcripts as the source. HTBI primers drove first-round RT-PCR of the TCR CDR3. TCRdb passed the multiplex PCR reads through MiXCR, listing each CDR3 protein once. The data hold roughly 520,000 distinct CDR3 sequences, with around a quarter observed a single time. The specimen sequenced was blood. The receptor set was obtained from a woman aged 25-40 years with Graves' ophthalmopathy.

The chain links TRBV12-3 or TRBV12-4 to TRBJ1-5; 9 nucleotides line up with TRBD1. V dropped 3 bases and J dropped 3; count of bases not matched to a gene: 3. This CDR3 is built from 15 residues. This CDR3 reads CASSFRTGDNQPQHF. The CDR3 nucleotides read TGTGCCAGCAGTTTCCGGACAGGGGACAATCAGCCCCAGCATTTT.

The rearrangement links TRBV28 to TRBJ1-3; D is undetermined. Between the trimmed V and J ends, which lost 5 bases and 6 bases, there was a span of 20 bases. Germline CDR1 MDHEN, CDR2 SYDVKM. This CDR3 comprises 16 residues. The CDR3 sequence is CASSLLAVGTVNTIYF. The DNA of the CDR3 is TGTGCCAGCAGTCTTCTTGCGGTAGGAACTGTAAACACCATATATTTT.

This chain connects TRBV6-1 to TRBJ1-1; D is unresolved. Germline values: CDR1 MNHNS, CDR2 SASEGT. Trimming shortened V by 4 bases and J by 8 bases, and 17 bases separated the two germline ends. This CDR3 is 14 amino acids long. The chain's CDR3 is CASSGGGPLEEAFF. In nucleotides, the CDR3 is TGTGCCAGCAGTGGCGGAGGACCGCTCGAAGAAGCTTTCTTT.

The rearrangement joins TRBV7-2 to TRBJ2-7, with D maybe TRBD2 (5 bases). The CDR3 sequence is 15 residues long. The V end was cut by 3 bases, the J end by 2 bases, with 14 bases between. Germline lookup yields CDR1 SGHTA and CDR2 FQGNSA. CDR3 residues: CASSFSLAEPYEQYF. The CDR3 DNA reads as TGTGCCAGCAGCTTCAGCCTAGCCGAACCCTACGAGCAGTACTTC.